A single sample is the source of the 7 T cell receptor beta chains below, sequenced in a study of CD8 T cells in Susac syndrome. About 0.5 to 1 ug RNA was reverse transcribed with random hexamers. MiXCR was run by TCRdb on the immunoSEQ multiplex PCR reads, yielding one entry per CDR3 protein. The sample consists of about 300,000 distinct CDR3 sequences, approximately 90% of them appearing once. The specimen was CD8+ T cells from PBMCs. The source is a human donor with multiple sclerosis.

CDR3 sequence reads: CASTRNPRGDTQYF. In DNA form, the CDR3 reads TGTGCCAGCACCAGAAACCCACGGGGGGATACGCAGTATTTT. This chain uses TRBV7-9 with TRBJ2-3, with a weak D call TRBD2 (6 bases). This CDR3 is built from 14 residues. Trimming pared 7 bases from V and 6 bases from J, leaving 17 bases between. Germline V gene sequence: CDR1 SEHNR, CDR2 FQNEAQ (reference sequence).

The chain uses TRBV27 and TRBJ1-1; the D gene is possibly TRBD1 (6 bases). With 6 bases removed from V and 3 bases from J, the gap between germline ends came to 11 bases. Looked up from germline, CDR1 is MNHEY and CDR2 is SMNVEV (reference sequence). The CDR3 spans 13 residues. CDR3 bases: TGTGCCAGCAGGCGGACAGCTCACACTGAAGCTTTCTTT. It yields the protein CASRRTAHTEAFF.

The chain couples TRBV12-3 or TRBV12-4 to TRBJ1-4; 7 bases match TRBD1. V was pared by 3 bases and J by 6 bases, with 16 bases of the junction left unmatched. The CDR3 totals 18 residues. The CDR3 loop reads CASSFSHLWGGGDEKLFF. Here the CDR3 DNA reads TGTGCCAGCAGTTTCTCCCACTTATGGGGAGGGGGCGATGAAAAACTGTTTTTT.

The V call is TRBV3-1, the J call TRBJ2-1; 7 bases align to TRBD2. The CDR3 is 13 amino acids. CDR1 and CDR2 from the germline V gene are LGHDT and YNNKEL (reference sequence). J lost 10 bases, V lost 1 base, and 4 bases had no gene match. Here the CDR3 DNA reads TGTGCCAGCAGCCAAGGACTAGCTTGGGAGCAGTTCTTC. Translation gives CASSQGLAWEQFF.

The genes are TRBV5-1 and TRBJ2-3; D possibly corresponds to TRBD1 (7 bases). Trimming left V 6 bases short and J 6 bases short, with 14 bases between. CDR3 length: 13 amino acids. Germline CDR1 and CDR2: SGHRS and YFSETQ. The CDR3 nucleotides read TGCGCCAGCAACTCAGGGGGAGGCGATACGCAGTATTTT. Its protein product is CASNSGGGDTQYF.

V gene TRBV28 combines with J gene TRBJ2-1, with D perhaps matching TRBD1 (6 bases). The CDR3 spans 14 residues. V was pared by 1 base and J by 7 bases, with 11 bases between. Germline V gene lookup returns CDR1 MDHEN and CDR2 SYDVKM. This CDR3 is CASSLSTGWNEQFF. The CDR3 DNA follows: TGTGCCAGCAGTTTATCTACAGGGTGGAATGAGCAGTTCTTC.

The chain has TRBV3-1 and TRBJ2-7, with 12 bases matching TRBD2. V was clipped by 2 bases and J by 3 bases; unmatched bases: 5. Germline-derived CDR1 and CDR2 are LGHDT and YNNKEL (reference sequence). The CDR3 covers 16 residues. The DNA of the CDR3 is TGTGCCAGCAGCCAACCCTCGACTAGCGGGGGCTACGAGCAGTACTTC. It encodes CASSQPSTSGGYEQYF.